The 32 T cell receptor beta chains presented below share a single source sample, sequenced in a study of blood T cell repertoires in COVID-19. TCRdb keeps only in-frame clones here, not all; method: immunoSEQ multiplex PCR. The sample has more than 110,000 clones; around 85% are singletons. Input material: peripheral blood. Receptors originate from a man aged 45 to 65 with acute or convalescent COVID-19.

CDR3 sequence reads: CASSSGVGGYTF. The CDR3 nucleotides read TGTGCCAGCAGCTCAGGGGTGGGGGGCTACACCTTC. V is TRBV5-4 and J is TRBJ1-2; D is perhaps TRBD1 (6 bases). This CDR3 has 12 amino acids. Germline V CDR1 and CDR2: SGHNT, YYREEE (reference sequence). Trimming removed 3 bases at V and 8 bases at J, with 11 bases between. Full variable domain (missing parts from reference TRBV5-4 and TRBJ1-2): ETGVTQSPTHLIKTRGQQVTLRCSSQSGHNTVSWYQQALGQGPQFIFQYYREEENGRGNFPPRFSGLQFPNYSSELNVNALELDDSALYLCASSSGVGGYTFGSGTRLTVV.

The chain is built from TRBV16 and TRBJ1-2; no definite D call. The ends were cut back, 1 base at V and 1 base at J, with 7 bases in the middle. This CDR3 region has 14 residues. CDR1 is KGHSY and CDR2 is FQNENV in the germline V gene. CDR3 nucleotide sequence: TGTGCCAGCAGCCAATACACCGTTAACTATGGCTACACCTTC. This codes for CASSQYTVNYGYTF.

This clone has more than one count but fewer than ten. The rearrangement links TRBV27 to TRBJ1-5, with unresolved D. The CDR3 has 11 residues. Germline V gene lookup returns CDR1 MNHEY and CDR2 SMNVEV (reference sequence). Trimming stripped 6 bases from V and 7 bases from J, with 7 bases between. CDR3 bases: TGTGCCAGCAGCTATTGCCAGCCCCAGCATTTT. This gives the protein CASSYCQPQHF.

The chain recombines TRBV7-8 with TRBJ2-7, with D tentatively TRBD2 (6 bases). The V and J ends lost 2 bases and 0 bases respectively, with 11 bases between them. Germline V CDR1 and CDR2: SGHVS, FQNEAQ. CDR3 length: 15 amino acids. The CDR3 DNA reads as TGTGCCAGCAGCTTATTAAGCGGGTACTCCTACGAGCAGTACTTC. Translating gives CASSLLSGYSYEQYF.

The V call is TRBV4-1, the J call TRBJ1-2; TRBD1 matches 7 bases. There are 15 residues in the CDR3. Germline CDR1 reads MGHRA; CDR2 reads YSYEKL. V shed 1 base, J shed 3 bases, and the junction held 5 bases outside the gene matches. DNA of the CDR3: TGCGCCAGCAGCCAAGTGTCGCAGGGGGACTATGGCTACACCTTC. It specifies CASSQVSQGDYGYTF.

In DNA form, the CDR3 reads TGCGCCAGCGGACTTGAGGGGGCCGTCGGGGAGACCCAGTACTTC. Amino acids: CASGLEGAVGETQYF. The chain carries TRBV5-1 and TRBJ2-5; 7 bases align to TRBD1. V was clipped by 7 bases and J by 5 bases; unmatched bases: 14. This CDR3 region has 15 residues. Germline V CDR1 and CDR2: SGHRS, YFSETQ.

The chain has TRBV5-1 and TRBJ1-1; 8 bases map to TRBD1. V gave up 2 bases and J gave up 5 bases; unmatched junction bases: 5. Germline values: CDR1 SGHRS, CDR2 YFSETQ. This CDR3 has 14 amino acids. CDR3 sequence (DNA): TGCGCCAGCAGCTTTCAGGGGGCTGCGACTGAAGCTTTCTTT. It codes for CASSFQGAATEAFF.

The chain recombines TRBV28 with TRBJ2-5; possible D gene TRBD2, 6 bases. The CDR3 is 13 residues long. Germline values: CDR1 MDHEN, CDR2 SYDVKM. V lost 2 bases to trimming and J lost 5 bases, with 9 bases between them. CDR3 bases: TGTGCCAGCAGTTTAGGAGGGATTGAGACCCAGTACTTC. This gives the protein CASSLGGIETQYF.

The rearrangement joins TRBV6-5 to TRBJ2-7, with no clear D. Germline CDR1 reads MNHEY; CDR2 reads SVGAGI. This CDR3 is 14 amino acids long. Trimming cost V 10 bases and J 0 bases, with 16 bases left between them. This chain's CDR3 is CATAPASSSYEQYF. DNA for the CDR3: TGTGCCACCGCTCCCGCCTCGAGCTCCTACGAGCAGTACTTC.

A note on this clone: Other DNA sequences in the sample encode the same CDR3. The rearrangement joins TRBV5-1 to TRBJ2-1, with 10 nucleotides matching TRBD2. Germline values: CDR1 SGHRS, CDR2 YFSETQ. V dropped 0 bases and J dropped 0; count of bases not matched to a gene: 0. The CDR3 sequence is 16 residues long. The CDR3 here is CASSLASGSSYNEQFF. The CDR3 nucleotides read TGCGCCAGCAGCTTGGCTAGCGGGAGCTCCTACAATGAGCAGTTCTTC.

For the CDR3, the DNA is TGTGCCAGCAGCGTTACAGGGACCGGGGAGCTGTTTTTT. Its protein product is CASSVTGTGELFF. The V and J genes are TRBV6-5 and TRBJ2-2; tentatively, D is TRBD1 (6 bases). Germline CDR1 reads MNHEY; CDR2 reads SVGAGI. V gave up 6 bases and J gave up 5 bases, with 10 bases separating them. The CDR3 runs to 13 residues.

In nucleotides, the CDR3 is TGTGCCAGCAGCTGGGGGACAGGGTTGACCTATAATTCACCCCTCCACTTT. It encodes CASSWGTGLTYNSPLHF. The J gene is TRBJ1-6, the V gene TRBV3-1 (or the pseudogene TRBV3-2); 9 bases are shared with TRBD1. The CDR3 is 17 amino acids. CDR1 is LGHDT, CDR2 YNNKEL, per germline (reference sequence). J was trimmed by 2 bases and V by 5 bases; bases with no gene match: 7.

The V and J genes are TRBV15 and TRBJ1-2; possible D gene TRBD1, 5 bases. Germline CDR1 reads LNHNV; CDR2 reads YYDKDF (reference sequence). The CDR3 runs 17 residues. Trimming took off 0 bases at V and 8 bases at J, with 22 bases between the two ends. CDR3 coding DNA: TGTGCCACCAGCAGAGATTGGCTCCAGGGAAAAACTCGCGGCTACACCTTC. Its protein is CATSRDWLQGKTRGYTF.

The CDR3 nucleotides are TGTGCCAGCAGTCAACAGGGTTACAAGGAAAAACTGTTTTTT. Its translation is CASSQQGYKEKLFF. The chain carries TRBV28 and TRBJ1-4, with TRBD1 as a possible D gene (6 bases). The CDR3 is made up of 14 amino acids. Germline V gene sequence: CDR1 MDHEN, CDR2 SYDVKM. The V gene lost 5 bases and the J gene lost 8 bases, with 15 bases spanning the gap. Full variable domain (remainder filled in from reference TRBV28 and TRBJ1-4): DVKVTQSSRYLVKRTGEKVFLECVQDMDHENMFWYRQDPGLGLRLIYFSYDVKMKEKGDIPEGYSVSREKKERFSLILESASTNQTSMYLCASSQQGYKEKLFFGSGTQLSVL.

The V gene is TRBV10-3, the J gene TRBJ2-7, with 8 positions matching TRBD1. The CDR3 has 12 amino acids. The V gene end was trimmed by 7 bases and the J gene end by 5 bases; junction bases not matched to a gene: 4. The V gene's germline CDR1 is ENHRY and CDR2 SYGVKD. The CDR3 region has the DNA TGTGCCATCAAGGACAGGGTCGACGAGCAGTACTTC. Protein product: CAIKDRVDEQYF.

This clone was seen just once. The gene calls are TRBV3-1 (or the pseudogene TRBV3-2) and TRBJ2-7; TRBD1 aligns across 8 bases. Trimming removed 5 bases from V and 2 bases from J; junction bases left unmatched: 8. The CDR3 extends over 15 amino acids. The germline V gene encodes CDR1 LGHDT and CDR2 YNNKEL (reference sequence). CDR3 DNA: TGTGCCAGCAGCGAATCAGGGGGCTTCGCCTACGAGCAGTACTTC. Translated: CASSESGGFAYEQYF.

CDR3: CASSLSGLAKNIQYF. The CDR3 region has the DNA TGTGCCAGCAGTCTTAGCGGGCTAGCCAAAAACATTCAGTACTTC. This rearrangement joins TRBV6-5 to TRBJ2-4; TRBD2 matches 7 bases. The germline CDR1 and CDR2 sequences are MNHEY and SVGAGI. V dropped 5 bases and J dropped 0; count of bases not matched to a gene: 4. The CDR3 extends over 15 amino acids.

The chain employs TRBV28 and TRBJ2-1, with 9 bases that match TRBD2. The CDR3 contains 17 residues. J lost 6 bases, V lost 2 bases, and 11 bases had no gene match. Germline V CDR1 and CDR2: MDHEN, SYDVKM. The CDR3 region has the DNA TGTGCCAGCAGTTTAAGTTTCGGCGGGAGGGGGGGCAATGAGCAGTTCTTC. Its translation is CASSLSFGGRGGNEQFF.

V is TRBV7-3 and J is TRBJ2-1; 8 bases agree with TRBD2. Germline-derived CDR1 and CDR2 are SGHTA and FQGTGA. This CDR3 contains 15 residues. V shed 6 bases, J shed 6 bases, and the junction held 10 bases outside the gene matches. The CDR3 nucleotides read TGTGCCAGCAGTCACAGCGGGAGTGGATTCAATGAGCAGTTCTTC. Residues: CASSHSGSGFNEQFF.

This chain links TRBV6-5 with TRBJ1-2, with D perhaps TRBD1 (5 bases). There are 13 residues in the CDR3. CDR1 is MNHEY and CDR2 is SVGAGI in the germline V gene. Deletions cut 10 bases from V and 4 bases from J, with 16 bases between. The CDR3 region is CATKQGATYGYTF. The DNA of the CDR3 is TGTGCCACAAAACAAGGGGCGACCTATGGCTACACCTTC.

This clone was seen more than once but under ten times. The V gene is TRBV27, the J gene TRBJ2-7, with 7 nucleotides matching TRBD1. V was clipped by 3 bases and J by 2 bases; unmatched bases: 1. In germline, CDR1 is MNHEY, CDR2 SMNVEV (reference sequence). The CDR3 runs 13 residues. For the CDR3, the DNA is TGTGCCAGCAGTTTTGGACAGGCCTACGAGCAGTACTTC. It codes for CASSFGQAYEQYF.

This clone has a handful of counts. This chain uses TRBV11-3 with TRBJ2-7; TRBD1 matches at 7 bases. Germline V CDR1 and CDR2: SGHNT, YENEEA. The CDR3 length is 16 residues. The V gene end was trimmed by 0 bases and the J gene end by 4 bases; junction bases not matched to a gene: 9. Here the CDR3 DNA reads TGTGCCAGCAGCTTAGAAGACAGGGTCAAACTTTACGAGCAGTACTTC. Amino acids: CASSLEDRVKLYEQYF.

This clone occurred once. The chain combines TRBV5-1 with TRBJ2-1; possible D gene TRBD1, 6 bases. Germline lookup yields CDR1 SGHRS and CDR2 YFSETQ. The CDR3 runs to 14 residues. The ends were cut back, 2 bases at V and 8 bases at J, with 14 bases in the middle. CDR3 bases: TGCGCCAGCAGCTTCGGCAGGGGCAGCGATGAGCAGTTCTTC. This codes for CASSFGRGSDEQFF.

The CDR3 nucleotides are TGTGCCTGGAGTGTCCCCGACATTGGCTACACCTTC. Translation gives CAWSVPDIGYTF. The rearrangement joins TRBV30 to TRBJ1-2; D is unclear. Germline CDR1 is GTSNPN and CDR2 is SVGIG (reference sequence). V was shortened by 0 bases and J by 7 bases, with 9 bases between the two germline ends. The CDR3 contains 12 residues.

The V and J genes are TRBV11-2 and TRBJ2-5; TRBD1 agrees at 7 bases. Per germline, CDR1 SGHAT and CDR2 FQNNGV. V was clipped by 2 bases and J by 2 bases; unmatched bases: 5. The CDR3 contains 15 residues. The DNA of the CDR3 is TGTGCCAGCAGCTTATCGCGGACAGGACAAGAGACCCAGTACTTC. This codes for CASSLSRTGQETQYF.

This chain uses TRBV19 with TRBJ1-5; the match to TRBD1 covers 8 bases. The V and J ends lost 7 bases and 3 bases, in that order; junction bases with no gene match: 5. Germline-derived CDR1 and CDR2 are LNHDA and SQIVND (reference sequence). This CDR3 has 14 residues. The DNA for the CDR3 is TGTGCCAGTAACAAACAGGGGGTCAATCAGCCCCAGCATTTT. Translation: CASNKQGVNQPQHF. Full variable domain (rest looked up from reference TRBV19 and TRBJ1-5): DGGITQSPKYLFRKEGQNVTLSCEQNLNHDAMYWYRQDPGQGLRLIYYSQIVNDFQKGDIAEGYSVSREKKESFPLTVTSAQKNPTAFYLCASNKQGVNQPQHFGDGTRLSIL.

The chain has TRBV7-8 and TRBJ1-3; TRBD1 matches at 7 bases. Losses at the gene ends were 6 bases for V and 0 bases for J; bases not matched to a gene: 5. The germline gives CDR1 SGHVS, CDR2 FQNEAQ. CDR3 size: 15 residues. In nucleotides, the CDR3 is TGTGCCAGCAGGCCACAGGGGAGCTCTGGAAACACCATATATTTT. Its translation is CASRPQGSSGNTIYF.

The gene calls are TRBV11-2 and TRBJ2-1, with 7 bases fitting TRBD2. The length of the CDR3 is 13 residues. CDR1 is SGHAT, CDR2 FQNNGV, per germline. Unmatched junction bases numbered 2, after V lost 4 bases and J lost 5 bases. CDR3 DNA sequence: TGTGCCAGCAGCTGGGGACTAAACAATGAGCAGTTCTTC. Translation: CASSWGLNNEQFF.

The rearrangement links TRBV7-9 to TRBJ1-1; D perhaps matches TRBD1 (5 bases). Germline CDR1 is SEHNR and CDR2 is FQNEAQ (reference sequence). The CDR3 has 13 residues. Trimming removed 5 bases at V and 9 bases at J, with 16 bases between. CDR3: CASSATRQSQAFF. The DNA of the CDR3 is TGTGCCAGCAGCGCGACTCGACAGAGCCAAGCTTTCTTT.

The chain has TRBV28 and TRBJ2-2; weak D call: TRBD2 (5 bases). The CDR3 covers 15 residues. The germline CDR1 and CDR2 sequences are MDHEN and SYDVKM. The V end lost 2 bases, the J end lost 1 base, and 8 bases lay between the germline ends. The CDR3 is CASSLDEGNTGELFF. CDR3 nucleotides: TGTGCCAGCAGTTTAGACGAGGGGAACACCGGGGAGCTGTTTTTT. Supplemented by reference TRBV28 and TRBJ2-2, the full variable domain reads DVKVTQSSRYLVKRTGEKVFLECVQDMDHENMFWYRQDPGLGLRLIYFSYDVKMKEKGDIPEGYSVSREKKERFSLILESASTNQTSMYLCASSLDEGNTGELFFGEGSRLTVL.

This chain connects TRBV7-3 to TRBJ1-2; D is perhaps TRBD1 (5 bases). From germline, CDR1 is SGHTA and CDR2 FQGTGA. Deletions cut 2 bases from V and 2 bases from J, with 9 bases between. The CDR3 loop spans 14 amino acids. CDR3 nucleotide sequence: TGTGCCAGCAGCTTAGGTCCAGGGAACTATGGCTACACCTTC. Amino acids: CASSLGPGNYGYTF.

The chain joins TRBV5-1 to TRBJ1-6; D might be TRBD1 (5 bases). The CDR3 length is 14 residues. V lost 0 bases, J lost 9 bases, and 10 bases lay in between. Germline assignment: CDR1 SGHRS and CDR2 YFSETQ. CDR3: CASSLAGGVSPLHF. The CDR3 DNA follows: TGCGCCAGCAGCTTGGCCGGGGGGGTTTCACCCCTCCACTTT.